The 25 T cell receptor beta chains presented below share a single source sample, sequenced in a study of T-cell reconstitution after alpha-beta-depleted transplantation in children. Molecular barcoding with unique molecular identifiers was used for the TCRbeta library. TCRdb processed the PCR reads anew with MiXCR; each CDR3 protein has one entry. This repertoire shows more than 200,000 distinct CDR3 sequences, around 9.2% found once; its top ten account for approximately 34%. The specimen was PBMCs, mostly from graft donor cells, collected 360 days after TCRalphabeta/CD19-depleted stem cell transplant. The source of these receptors is a male patient between 2 and 10 years old who had a stem cell transplant for acute myeloid leukemia, so the T cells may come from the graft donor.

Many counts were recorded for this clonotype. V is TRBV29-1 and J is TRBJ2-2; no firm D call. Germline V gene lookup returns CDR1 SQVTM and CDR2 ANQGSEA. This CDR3 region has 13 residues. V was trimmed by 3 bases and J by 0 bases, leaving 5 bases between them. CDR3 coding DNA: TGCAGCGTTGACCGGGCGAACACCGGGGAGCTGTTTTTT. Translation: CSVDRANTGELFF.

This clonotype was picked up many times. This chain joins TRBV12-3 or TRBV12-4 and TRBJ2-1; 8 positions agree with TRBD2. The J segment lost 1 base and the V segment lost 0 bases, leaving 2 bases of the junction unmatched. The CDR3 contains 16 residues. DNA of the CDR3: TGTGCCAGCAGTTTAGCAGCGGGAGAGTCCTACAATGAGCAGTTCTTC. Its translation is CASSLAAGESYNEQFF.

The sample holds a few counts of this clonotype. V usage is TRBV28 and J usage is TRBJ1-1, with a weak D call TRBD1 (5 bases). Germline V gene sequence: CDR1 MDHEN, CDR2 SYDVKM. V dropped 8 bases and J dropped 6 bases, with 19 bases sitting between them. This CDR3 region has 14 residues. As DNA, the CDR3 is TGTGCCAGCGACCCCGACAGAAACCTCTCTGAAGCTTTCTTT. It specifies CASDPDRNLSEAFF.

This clonotype was observed many times. This chain connects TRBV28 to TRBJ2-3; 7 bases are shared with TRBD2. This CDR3 spans 17 amino acids. Losses at the gene ends were 11 bases for V and 0 bases for J; bases not matched to a gene: 17. Germline V gene data show CDR1 as MDHEN and CDR2 as SYDVKM. In DNA form, the CDR3 reads TGTGCCGTGTCGCCTCGGGGGGTTTTTGGCAGCACAGATACGCAGTATTTT. Its translation: CAVSPRGVFGSTDTQYF.

The sample holds a few counts of this clonotype. The gene calls are TRBV12-3 or TRBV12-4 and TRBJ1-6; D not certain. Trimming took off 2 bases at V and 9 bases at J, with 8 bases between the two ends. The CDR3 consists of 13 residues. The CDR3 loop is CASSLQSGSPLHF. CDR3 nucleotides: TGTGCCAGCAGTTTACAATCCGGTTCACCCCTCCACTTT.

This clonotype has ten or more counts. This chain links TRBV12-3 or TRBV12-4 with TRBJ2-5, with unresolved D. The V end lost 6 bases, the J end lost 2 bases, and 10 bases lay between the germline ends. The CDR3 is 13 amino acids. CDR3: CASRLFRQETQYF. CDR3 nucleotide sequence: TGTGCCAGCAGGCTCTTCCGTCAAGAGACCCAGTACTTC.

This clonotype was seen many times. The V and J genes are TRBV12-3 or TRBV12-4 and TRBJ2-7, with a tentative D call TRBD1 (6 bases). The length of the CDR3 is 15 residues. With 6 bases removed from V and 0 bases from J, the gap between germline ends came to 15 bases. The CDR3 protein is CASSPQGLVSYEQYF. In DNA, the CDR3 is TGTGCCAGCAGCCCACAGGGTCTCGTCTCCTACGAGCAGTACTTC.

In its sample, this clonotype was seen many times. This sequence joins TRBV2 and TRBJ2-2; 8 bases map to TRBD2. Per the germline V gene, CDR1 is SNHLY and CDR2 is FYNNEI. Germline trimming cut 11 bases from V and 3 bases from J; bases unmatched to any gene: 11. The CDR3 length is 15 residues. Written as DNA, the CDR3 is TGTGCCGGACTTAACGGGGGGGCCGACACCGGGGAGCTGTTTTTT. Amino acids: CAGLNGGADTGELFF.

This clonotype occurred a few times. This chain joins TRBV6-1 and TRBJ2-1, with 10 bases aligning to TRBD2. From germline, CDR1 is MNHNS and CDR2 SASEGT. The CDR3 has 18 amino acids. Losses at the gene ends were 6 bases for V and 0 bases for J; bases not matched to a gene: 11. This CDR3 reads CASSPRTSGHSSYNEQFF. For the CDR3, the DNA is TGTGCCAGCAGCCCCAGGACTAGCGGCCATAGCTCCTACAATGAGCAGTTCTTC.

This clonotype was picked up many times. The chain links TRBV20-1 to TRBJ2-5; 9 bases line up with TRBD2. Germline V CDR1 and CDR2: DFQATT, SNEGSKA (reference sequence). This CDR3 region has 15 residues. With 7 bases clipped from V and 5 bases from J, the junction kept 14 bases outside the gene matches. The CDR3 sequence is CSVKSVGLATETQYF. CDR3 nucleotide sequence: TGCAGTGTTAAGTCCGTGGGACTAGCAACTGAGACCCAGTACTTC.

Remarks on this clonotype: The germline gene is not matched at one end of the junction; a read error may be the cause. The chain combines TRBV20-1 with TRBJ2-1, with TRBD2 matching over 11 bases. This CDR3 region has 19 residues. CDR1 and CDR2 (germline): DFQATT, SNEGSKA (reference sequence). CDR3 DNA: TGCTGTGCTATTTTCGGTCTAGCGGGAGGATTCAGCTCCTACAATGAGCAGTTCTTC. Translating it yields CCAIFGLAGGFSSYNEQFF.

The genes are TRBV25-1 and TRBJ2-5; either TRBD1 or TRBD2 may supply D (6 bases each). The V and J ends lost 1 base and 5 bases respectively, with 20 bases between them. The CDR3 runs 17 residues. Germline CDR1 reads MGHDK; CDR2 reads SYGVNS. The CDR3 region is CASSEWGGQTDSETQYF. CDR3 DNA sequence: TGTGCCAGCAGTGAATGGGGAGGACAGACTGATTCGGAGACCCAGTACTTC. Looking up the rest from reference TRBV25-1 and TRBJ2-5 gives the full variable domain: EADIYQTPRYLVIGTGKKITLECSQTMGHDKMYWYQQDPGMELHLIHYSYGVNSTEKGDLSSESTVSRIRTEHFPLTLESARPSHTSQYLCASSEWGGQTDSETQYFGPGTRLLVL.

This clonotype was seen repeatedly, ten times or more. Here the CDR3 DNA reads TGTGCCAGCAGCGTCCTGACAGGGGGGATCAATCAGCCCCAGCATTTT. Its protein product is CASSVLTGGINQPQHF. The chain is built from TRBV12-3 or TRBV12-4 and TRBJ1-5; 9 positions match TRBD1. This CDR3 comprises 16 residues. Trimming took 6 bases from V and 3 from J; bases not matched to a gene: 9.

The V and J genes are TRBV12-3 or TRBV12-4 and TRBJ1-5, with a tentative D call TRBD1 (6 bases). V dropped 5 bases and J dropped 5 bases, with 16 bases sitting between them. CDR3 length: 15 amino acids. CDR3 nucleotides: TGTGCCAGCAGTCCTTCAGGGGCAAGAGATCAGCCCCAGCATTTT. Protein product: CASSPSGARDQPQHF.

The V and J genes are TRBV12-3 or TRBV12-4 and TRBJ2-7; unclear D gene. V shed 5 bases and J shed 2 bases, with 10 bases lying between them. The CDR3 runs to 13 residues. CDR3 protein: CASSPSGPYEQYV. In DNA form, the CDR3 reads TGTGCCAGCAGTCCGTCCGGTCCCTACGAGCAGTACGTC.

This clonotype was detected a few times. The chain combines TRBV20-1 with TRBJ2-2; D is perhaps TRBD1 (5 bases). Germline CDR1 and CDR2: DFQATT and SNEGSKA (reference sequence). The ends were cut back, 6 bases at V and 8 bases at J, with 13 bases in the middle. There are 12 residues in the CDR3. CDR3 coding DNA: TGCAGTGCACAGGAACTGCCTGGGGAGCTGTTTTTT. Translating it yields CSAQELPGELFF.

The gene calls are TRBV2 and TRBJ2-4, with D perhaps assigned TRBD1 or TRBD2 (5 bases each). The V and J ends lost 6 bases and 0 bases respectively, with 15 bases between them. The CDR3 loop spans 16 amino acids. The V gene's germline CDR1 is SNHLY and CDR2 FYNNEI. Here the CDR3 DNA reads TGTGCCAGCAGATACGGGACGAATTTAGCCAAAAACATTCAGTACTTC. It codes for CASRYGTNLAKNIQYF.

The V and J genes are TRBV6-5 and TRBJ2-7; 9 bases map to TRBD2. The CDR3 consists of 14 residues. Germline CDR1 and CDR2: MNHEY and SVGAGI. Trimming at V came to 6 bases and at J to 7 bases, leaving 10 bases not matched to a gene. The CDR3 spells CASSLRLAVAEQYF. CDR3 DNA: TGTGCCAGCAGCTTAAGACTAGCGGTTGCTGAGCAGTACTTC.

The J gene is TRBJ2-1, the V gene TRBV25-1, with TRBD2 identical over 11 bases. Germline CDR1 is MGHDK and CDR2 is SYGVNS. The CDR3 has 16 amino acids. V was clipped by 5 bases and J by 2 bases; unmatched bases: 5. The CDR3 DNA follows: TGTGCCAGCAGTTTTACGACTAGCGGGGCCTACAATGAGCAGTTCTTC. Translation gives CASSFTTSGAYNEQFF.

This clonotype occurred a few times. The CDR3 protein is CASSQDPVGRQFF. The CDR3 coding sequence is TGCGCCAGCAGCCAAGATCCAGTCGGTAGGCAGTTCTTC. This sequence joins TRBV4-1 and TRBJ2-1; unclear D gene. This CDR3 region has 13 residues. Germline V gene data show CDR1 as MGHRA and CDR2 as YSYEKL. V was clipped by 0 bases and J by 12 bases, with 12 bases between them.

The chain links TRBV12-3 or TRBV12-4 to TRBJ1-2; the match to TRBD1 covers 8 bases. With 6 bases clipped from V and 8 bases from J, the junction kept 11 bases outside the gene matches. CDR3 length: 14 residues. CDR3 loop: CASRSSGQGGGYTF. The CDR3, as DNA: TGTGCCAGCAGATCTAGCGGACAGGGTGGCGGCTACACCTTC.

In its sample, this clonotype was seen many times. The chain has TRBV27 and TRBJ2-7; 7 nucleotides agree with TRBD2. The V gene end was trimmed by 5 bases and the J gene end by 8 bases; junction bases not matched to a gene: 12. The length of the CDR3 is 14 residues. Germline V lookup: CDR1 MNHEY, CDR2 SMNVEV (reference sequence). CDR3 protein: CASSMGGFQRKQYF. The CDR3 DNA sequence: TGTGCCAGCAGTATGGGAGGGTTCCAAAGGAAGCAGTACTTC.

This clonotype has just a few counts. This chain links TRBV5-1 with TRBJ1-1; TRBD1 matches 9 bases. Germline V gene sequence: CDR1 SGHRS, CDR2 YFSETQ. The length of the CDR3 is 14 residues. With 2 bases clipped from V and 5 bases from J, the junction kept 4 bases outside the gene matches. The CDR3 DNA is TGCGCCAGCAGCTTCAGGACAGGGGAGACTGAAGCTTTCTTT. Amino acids: CASSFRTGETEAFF. Supplemented by reference TRBV5-1 and TRBJ1-1, the full variable domain reads KAGVTQTPRYLIKTRGQQVTLSCSPISGHRSVSWYQQTPGQGLQFLFEYFSETQRNKGNFPGRFSGRQFSNSRSEMNVSTLELGDSALYLCASSFRTGETEAFFGQGTRLTVV.

This clonotype has more than one count but fewer than ten. The chain employs TRBV6-2 or TRBV6-3 and TRBJ1-2; possibly TRBD1 for D (5 bases). Germline V lookup: CDR1 MNHEY, CDR2 SVGEGT. The V end lost 0 bases, the J end lost 0 bases, and 11 bases lay between the germline ends. There are 16 residues in the CDR3. The chain's CDR3 is CASSYSSGGANYGYTF. In DNA form, the CDR3 reads TGTGCCAGCAGTTACTCGAGCGGGGGAGCTAACTATGGCTACACCTTC.

This clonotype has more than one count but fewer than ten. The chain has TRBV7-2 and TRBJ1-1; TRBD1 matches at 9 bases. This CDR3 contains 14 residues. J was trimmed by 7 bases and V by 1 base; bases with no gene match: 4. Germline-derived CDR1 and CDR2 are SGHTA and FQGNSA. DNA of the CDR3: TGTGCCAGCAGCTTAGTGGGACAGGGTTTTGAAGCTTTCTTT. It yields the protein CASSLVGQGFEAFF.